A selection of T cell receptor beta chains follows, all from one sample in a study of cytomegalovirus exposure and HLA in healthy donors. Some clones are missing from TCRdb's copy, which holds only in-frame ones; the method was immunoSEQ multiplex PCR. The sample has more than 110,000 clones, approximately 70% seen once. Sequenced sample: PBMCs. Receptors originate from a woman between 55 and 75 years old in good health and CMV-seropositive. Both conserved end residues are part of each CDR3. The D gene is left open where the match is weak. Size is stated for part of the rows, as once, few or many counts, or as a class when the clone is expanded.

j_gene | v_gene | d_gene | abundance | CDR3aa | CDR3nt
TRBJ1-2 | TRBV28 | . | . | CASSLRGGLNYGYTF | TGTGCCAGCAGCTTGAGGGGGGGGCTTAACTATGGCTACACCTTC
TRBJ1-1 | TRBV15 | . | . | CATSRDFNEAFF | TGTGCCACCAGCAGAGATTTTAATGAAGCTTTCTTT
TRBJ1-6 | TRBV6-5 | . | . | CASSSSPGTYNSPLHF | TGTGCCAGCAGTTCCTCTCCGGGTACCTATAATTCACCCCTCCACTTT
TRBJ2-7 | TRBV18 | TRBD2 | . | CASSPAGLASYEQYF | TGTGCCAGCTCACCGGCGGGACTAGCCTCCTACGAGCAGTACTTC
TRBJ1-1 | TRBV6-5 | . | once | CASSYSGGMNTEAFF | TGTGCCAGCAGTTACTCGGGGGGGATGAACACTGAAGCTTTCTTT
TRBJ1-2 | TRBV6-5 | . | . | CASSSDVGGSGDGYTF | TGTGCCAGCAGTTCCGATGTGGGGGGATCGGGCGACGGCTACACCTTC
TRBJ1-1 | TRBV7-9 | . | . | CASSLVQGTEAFF | TGTGCCAGCAGCTTAGTTCAGGGGACTGAAGCTTTCTTT
TRBJ2-1 | TRBV9 | . | . | CASSGLQGNNEQFF | TGTGCCAGCAGCGGGTTACAGGGAAACAATGAGCAGTTCTTC
TRBJ1-1 | TRBV5-1 | . | few | CASSSRTANTEAFF | TGCGCCAGCAGCAGTCGAACAGCGAACACTGAAGCTTTCTTT
TRBJ1-5 | TRBV9 | TRBD1 | few | CASSVSGGSNQPQHF | TGTGCCAGCAGCGTCTCAGGGGGCAGCAATCAGCCCCAGCATTTT
TRBJ2-7 | TRBV11-2 | TRBD1 | few | CASSLVRTGSYEQYF | TGTGCCAGCAGCTTAGTCCGGACAGGCTCCTACGAGCAGTACTTC
TRBJ1-2 | TRBV7-6 | TRBD1 | . | CASSLEPGGNNYGYTF | TGTGCCAGCAGCTTAGAGCCAGGGGGAAATAACTATGGCTACACCTTC
TRBJ2-7 | TRBV10-3 | . | . | CAIRGDTYEQYF | TGTGCCATCAGGGGTGACACGTACGAGCAGTACTTC
TRBJ2-1 | TRBV19 | . | few | CASSPLASVTYNEQFF | TGTGCCAGTAGTCCCCTGGCTAGCGTGACCTACAATGAGCAGTTCTTC
TRBJ1-2 | TRBV5-4 | . | few | CASSSGLSNYGYTF | TGTGCCAGCAGCTCCGGACTTTCCAACTATGGCTACACCTTC
TRBJ1-5 | TRBV6-6 | . | few | CASSYSGGSNQPQHF | TGTGCCAGCAGTTACTCGGGGGGAAGCAATCAGCCCCAGCATTTT
TRBJ2-5 | TRBV29-1 | . | . | CSVHGLAAETQYF | TGCAGCGTTCACGGACTGGCGGCGGAGACCCAGTACTTC
TRBJ1-2 | TRBV19 | . | once | CASRGISNYGYTF | TGTGCCAGTAGGGGCATCTCCAACTATGGCTACACCTTC
TRBJ2-1 | TRBV7-2 | . | . | CASSFSRINEQFF | TGTGCCAGCAGCTTTTCTAGGATCAATGAGCAGTTCTTC
TRBJ1-2 | TRBV9 | . | . | CASSVEGRGNYGYTF | TGTGCCAGCAGCGTAGAAGGGAGGGGTAACTATGGCTACACCTTC
TRBJ1-1 | TRBV28 | TRBD1 | . | CASSSGQTTNTEAFF | TGTGCCAGCAGTTCGGGACAGACAACTAACACTGAAGCTTTCTTT
TRBJ2-2 | TRBV28 | . | . | CASSSSVTGELFF | TGTGCCAGCAGTTCTAGCGTCACCGGGGAGCTGTTTTTT
TRBJ1-5 | TRBV18 | TRBD1 | . | CASSPGTANQPQHF | TGTGCCAGCTCACCGGGGACAGCGAATCAGCCCCAGCATTTT
TRBJ2-1 | TRBV27 | . | . | CASSLGLVYNEQFF | TGTGCCAGCAGTTTAGGTCTAGTTTACAATGAGCAGTTCTTC
TRBJ1-2 | TRBV7-8 | . | . | CASSPTGQAGYGYTF | TGTGCCAGCAGCCCAACGGGCCAGGCGGGCTATGGCTACACCTTC
TRBJ1-1 | TRBV28 | TRBD1 | . | CASWRQGNTEAFF | TGTGCCAGCTGGAGACAGGGGAACACTGAAGCTTTCTTT
TRBJ2-1 | TRBV2 | . | few | CASSEPREQFF | TGTGCCAGCAGTGAGCCACGGGAGCAGTTCTTC
TRBJ2-1 | TRBV6-4 | . | . | CASSDWAGDEQFF | TGTGCCAGCAGTGACTGGGCAGGGGATGAGCAGTTCTTC
TRBJ2-1 | TRBV19 | . | . | CATSPLDRSRYNEQFF | TGTGCCACCTCCCCCCTGGATAGGAGTAGGTACAATGAGCAGTTCTTC
TRBJ2-5 | TRBV5-6 | . | . | CASSTPDRQETQYF | TGTGCCAGCAGCACCCCCGACAGACAAGAGACCCAGTACTTC
TRBJ2-7 | TRBV19 | . | . | CASSRQDRYEQYF | TGTGCCAGTAGTAGGCAGGATCGTTACGAGCAGTACTTC
TRBJ2-3 | TRBV29-1 | . | few | CSVGGGADTTDTQYF | TGCAGCGTTGGAGGGGGGGCAGATACCACAGATACGCAGTATTTT
TRBJ1-2 | TRBV21-1 | . | . | CASGRTGEDYGYTF | TGTGCCAGCGGTCGAACAGGGGAGGACTATGGCTACACCTTC
TRBJ2-7 | TRBV7-3 | TRBD2 | . | CASSLTSGSTYEQYF | TGTGCCAGCAGCTTAACTAGCGGGTCTACCTACGAGCAGTACTTC
TRBJ1-3 | TRBV6-5 | . | . | CASSYSPGVGNTIYF | TGTGCCAGCAGTTACTCGCCAGGGGTAGGAAACACCATATATTTT
TRBJ1-4 | TRBV4-1 | TRBD1 | . | CASSQEGTGNEKLFF | TGCGCCAGCAGCCAAGAAGGGACAGGGAATGAAAAACTGTTTTTT
TRBJ1-2 | TRBV6-1 | . | . | CASNDPTEAWGYTF | TGTGCCAGCAACGACCCGACGGAGGCTTGGGGCTACACCTTC
TRBJ1-5 | TRBV28 | TRBD1 | once | CASSSGGRDQPQHF | TGTGCCAGCAGCTCAGGGGGCCGAGATCAGCCCCAGCATTTT
TRBJ2-1 | TRBV6-5 | TRBD1 | . | CASSPWGQTYNEQFF | TGTGCCAGCAGTCCCTGGGGACAGACTTACAATGAGCAGTTCTTC
TRBJ1-2 | TRBV6-5 | . | once | CASYRGANYGYTF | TGTGCCAGCTACCGGGGGGCTAACTATGGCTACACCTTC